One and the same sample provided the 22 T cell receptor beta chains below, sequenced in a study of T cells in Graves' hyperthyroidism and ophthalmopathy. Amplified TCR beta CDR3 regions derived from RNA transcripts. The study used the HTBI primer set for a first-round RT-PCR of the TCR CDR3. MiXCR, applied by TCRdb to the multiplex PCR reads, yields one record per CDR3 protein. The repertoire has hundreds of thousands of distinct CDR3 sequences, just over 35% of them found once; the top ten carry around 30%. Sequencing used blood. All receptors derive from a woman aged 40-49 years with Graves' hyperthyroidism.

Points on this clonotype: One end of the junction fails to match germline, which may point to a read error. This chain joins TRBV7-9 and TRBJ1-5, with no clear D. Germline loops: CDR1 SEHNR, CDR2 FQNEAQ (reference sequence). The CDR3 covers 13 residues. The CDR3 region is CASSFLGNQPLHF. CDR3 sequence (DNA): TGTGCCAGCAGCTTTTTGGGTAATCAGCCCCTGCATTTT.

This clonotype was seen more than once but under ten times. The chain recombines TRBV4-3 with TRBJ2-5; D not certain. Trimming took off 3 bases at V and 7 bases at J, with 12 bases between the two ends. This CDR3 contains 13 residues. Germline CDR1 is LGHNA and CDR2 is YSLEER. The CDR3, as DNA: TGCGCCAGCAGCCAGGGCTCCGGTTGGACCCAGTACTTC. Protein: CASSQGSGWTQYF.

There are a few counts of this clonotype. The V and J genes are TRBV7-2 and TRBJ1-2; no firm D call. V was trimmed by 5 bases and J by 5 bases, leaving 12 bases between them. The CDR3 spans 13 residues. Germline V lookup: CDR1 SGHTA, CDR2 FQGNSA. The CDR3 reads CASSPSEAYGYTF. CDR3 in DNA: TGTGCCAGCAGCCCCTCGGAGGCTTATGGCTACACCTTC. Filled out from reference TRBV7-2 and TRBJ1-2, the complete variable domain reads GAGVSQSPSNKVTEKGKDVELRCDPISGHTALYWYRQSLGQGLEFLIYFQGNSAPDKSGLPSDRFSAERTGGSVSTLTIQRTQQEDSAVYLCASSPSEAYGYTFGSGTRLTVV.

The gene calls are TRBV9 and TRBJ2-5, with 8 bases lining up with TRBD2. The CDR3 contains 17 residues. The trim removed 4 bases at V and 5 bases at J, leaving 16 bases unmatched. CDR1 and CDR2 (germline): SGDLS, YYNGEE. The CDR3 here is CASSPRRTNGRGETQYF. The CDR3, as DNA: TGTGCCAGCAGCCCACGACGGACTAACGGGAGGGGGGAGACCCAGTACTTC.

This clonotype was recorded at least ten times. This chain links TRBV29-1 with TRBJ1-1; D remains unclear. Germline values: CDR1 SQVTM, CDR2 ANQGSEA. CDR3 length equals 13 residues. Trimming removed 7 bases from V and 6 bases from J, with 18 bases in between. DNA of the CDR3: TGCAGCGCCTTTTATAAGGGTCTGGCTGAAGCTTTCTTT. It yields the protein CSAFYKGLAEAFF.

The V gene is TRBV19, the J gene TRBJ1-4, with 7 bases identical to TRBD1. J was trimmed by 8 bases and V by 8 bases; bases with no gene match: 11. CDR1 is LNHDA and CDR2 is SQIVND in the germline V gene (reference sequence). The CDR3 length is 14 residues. CDR3 loop: CASGTTGPGEKLFF. The CDR3 nucleotides are TGTGCCAGTGGTACGACAGGGCCGGGGGAAAAACTGTTTTTT.

The V call is TRBV20-1, the J call TRBJ2-7, with 10 bases that match TRBD2. Germline loops: CDR1 DFQATT, CDR2 SNEGSKA (reference sequence). The CDR3 runs 17 residues. The J segment lost 0 bases and the V segment lost 0 bases, leaving 8 bases of the junction unmatched. CDR3 in amino acids: CSARDSLAGAPSYEQYF. The CDR3 DNA reads as TGCAGTGCTAGAGATTCTCTAGCGGGGGCTCCCTCCTACGAGCAGTACTTC.

V is TRBV10-3 and J is TRBJ2-7, with D uncertain. Germline assignment: CDR1 ENHRY and CDR2 SYGVKD. This CDR3 region has 10 residues. V shed 11 bases and J shed 3 bases, with 8 bases lying between them. The CDR3 DNA sequence: TGTGCCCCGACCCTCTACGAGCAGTACTTC. Residues: CAPTLYEQYF.

In its sample, this clonotype was seen a few times. This chain joins TRBV9 and TRBJ2-7, with 8 bases identical to TRBD2. V gave up 4 bases and J gave up 3 bases; unmatched junction bases: 12. The germline CDR1 and CDR2 sequences are SGDLS and YYNGEE. This CDR3 is built from 16 residues. CDR3 residues: CASSSSKVAGFYEQYF. CDR3 sequence (DNA): TGTGCCAGCAGCTCCTCAAAGGTAGCGGGATTCTACGAGCAGTACTTC.

At least ten counts were recorded for this clonotype. The CDR3, as DNA: TGTGCCAGCAGTCCCCGGGGCTCGGATTACGAGCAGTACTTC. Translating gives CASSPRGSDYEQYF. The chain employs TRBV2 and TRBJ2-7; D possibly uses TRBD1 or TRBD2 (5 bases each). This CDR3 contains 14 residues. In germline, CDR1 is SNHLY, CDR2 FYNNEI. Trimming took 5 bases from V and 4 from J, leaving 15 bases between them.

This clonotype was seen at least ten times. This rearrangement joins TRBV6-1 to TRBJ2-7; D is perhaps TRBD2 (5 bases). The germline V gene encodes CDR1 MNHNS and CDR2 SASEGT. V was cut by 2 bases and J by 2 bases, with 10 bases left in between. CDR3 size: 14 residues. The CDR3 region has the DNA TGTGCCAGCAGTGAAACGGGAAAGCCCTACGAGCAGTACTTC. The encoded protein is CASSETGKPYEQYF.

On this clonotype: A read error may be the cause here, since a much bigger clone is one base away. V and J are TRBV6-6 and TRBJ1-1; TRBD1 might be the D (5 bases). The CDR3 has 13 amino acids. The V gene's germline CDR1 is MNHNY and CDR2 SVGAGI (reference sequence). In DNA, the CDR3 is TGTGCCAGCAGGACCAGGGTTACAACTGAAGCTCTCTTT. Its protein is CASRTRVTTEALF.

The chain recombines TRBV3-1 with TRBJ1-1, with unresolved D. The germline V and J ends were trimmed by 0 bases and 11 bases, with 10 bases remaining between them. The CDR3 spans 12 residues. Germline V CDR1 and CDR2: LGHDT, YNNKEL (reference sequence). CDR3 DNA: TGTGCCAGCAGCCAAGATGGACGTTGGGCTTTCTTT. This sequence encodes CASSQDGRWAFF.

This clonotype was found many times. The genes are TRBV4-1 and TRBJ1-5; possible D gene TRBD1, 5 bases. Trimming shortened V by 2 bases and J by 6 bases, and 11 bases separated the two germline ends. Germline assignment: CDR1 MGHRA and CDR2 YSYEKL. The CDR3 covers 14 residues. This chain's CDR3 is CASSQWVGVQPQHF. The CDR3, as DNA: TGCGCCAGCAGCCAATGGGTAGGGGTTCAGCCCCAGCATTTT.

The CDR3 loop reads CASSPGRGLNQPQHF. The CDR3, as DNA: TGTGCCAGCAGCCCCGGACGGGGCCTGAATCAGCCCCAGCATTTT. V is TRBV7-8 and J is TRBJ1-5; weak D call: TRBD1 (5 bases). The CDR3 contains 15 residues. CDR1 and CDR2 from the germline V gene are SGHVS and FQNEAQ. Trimming stripped 5 bases from V and 4 bases from J, with 15 bases between.

This clonotype was observed a few times. The chain joins TRBV7-3 to TRBJ2-1; 7 bases are a match to TRBD2. Trimming removed 3 bases from V and 6 bases from J; junction bases left unmatched: 2. Germline CDR1 reads SGHTA; CDR2 reads FQGTGA. The CDR3 totals 13 residues. In DNA form, the CDR3 reads TGTGCCAGCAGCTTGGGGGGGGGCAATGAGCAGTTCTTC. As protein: CASSLGGGNEQFF.

This clonotype was recorded many times. The chain combines TRBV19 with TRBJ1-4, with D unresolved. CDR1 LNHDA and CDR2 SQIVND come from the germline V gene (reference sequence). There are 14 residues in the CDR3. The V end lost 3 bases, the J end lost 3 bases, and 8 bases lay between the germline ends. CDR3 nucleotides: TGTGCCAGTAGTATTTGGAGGCCTAATGAAAAACTGTTTTTT. This translates into CASSIWRPNEKLFF.

This clonotype occurred once. V gene TRBV7-9 combines with J gene TRBJ1-1, with 8 bases that match TRBD1. CDR1 and CDR2 (germline): SEHNR, FQNEAQ (reference sequence). The CDR3 length is 13 residues. V was pared by 8 bases and J by 6 bases, with 8 bases of the junction left unmatched. The CDR3 region is CASGRTGGPEAFF. CDR3 nucleotide sequence: TGTGCCAGCGGACGAACAGGGGGTCCTGAAGCTTTCTTT. Filled out from reference TRBV7-9 and TRBJ1-1, the complete variable domain reads DTGVSQNPRHKITKRGQNVTFRCDPISEHNRLYWYRQTLGQGPEFLTYFQNEAQLEKSRLLSDRFSAERPKGSFSTLEIQRTEQGDSAMYLCASGRTGGPEAFFGQGTRLTVV.

This clonotype was observed many times. The chain has TRBV7-2 and TRBJ2-5; D unclear. Germline V lookup: CDR1 SGHTA, CDR2 FQGNSA. V lost 3 bases and J lost 5, with 13 bases in between. The CDR3 runs 14 residues. CDR3 nucleotides: TGTGCCAGCAGCTTGAACCTAGTCATGGAGACCCAGTACTTC. It encodes CASSLNLVMETQYF.

J is TRBJ1-3 and V is TRBV13; D remains unclear. The V gene lost 2 bases and the J gene lost 2 bases, with 13 bases spanning the gap. Per the germline V gene, CDR1 is PRHDT and CDR2 is FYEKMQ (reference sequence). The CDR3 contains 16 residues. Here the CDR3 reads CASSLTPTSTGNTIYF. In nucleotides, the CDR3 is TGTGCCAGCAGCTTAACCCCTACGTCGACTGGAAACACCATATATTTT.

Points on this clonotype: This may come from a read error, since a much larger clone is one base off. The chain combines TRBV20-1 with TRBJ2-5; TRBD1 might be the D (5 bases). The V and J ends lost 6 bases and 7 bases respectively, with 15 bases between them. Germline lookup yields CDR1 DFQATT and CDR2 SNEGSKA (reference sequence). The CDR3 contains 12 residues. The CDR3 nucleotides read TGCAGTGCATCAGGGTTTGGCGGGACCCAGTACTTC. This sequence encodes CSASGFGGTQYF.

The table lists this clonotype with many counts. The V gene is TRBV4-3, the J gene TRBJ1-6, with D possibly being TRBD1 (6 bases). The CDR3 has 14 amino acids. The V gene's germline CDR1 is LGHNA and CDR2 YSLEER. V was trimmed by 1 base and J by 7 bases, leaving 8 bases between them. The DNA of the CDR3 is TGCGCCAGCAGCCAAGCCCAGGGGAATTCACCCCTCCACTTT. Residues: CASSQAQGNSPLHF.